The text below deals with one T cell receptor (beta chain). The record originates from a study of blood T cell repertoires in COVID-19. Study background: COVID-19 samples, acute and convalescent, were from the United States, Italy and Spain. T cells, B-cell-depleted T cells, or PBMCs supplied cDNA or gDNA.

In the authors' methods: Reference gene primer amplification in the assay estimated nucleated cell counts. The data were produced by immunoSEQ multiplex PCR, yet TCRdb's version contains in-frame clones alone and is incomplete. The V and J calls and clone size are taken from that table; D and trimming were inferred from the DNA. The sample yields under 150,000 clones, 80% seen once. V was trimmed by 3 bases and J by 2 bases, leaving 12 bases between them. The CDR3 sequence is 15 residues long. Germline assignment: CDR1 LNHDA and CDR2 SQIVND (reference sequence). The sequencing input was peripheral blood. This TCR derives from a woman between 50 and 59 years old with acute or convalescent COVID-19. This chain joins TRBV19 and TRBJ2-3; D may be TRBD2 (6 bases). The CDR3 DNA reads TGTGCCAGTAGTATCCCTCGGGGGTTCACAGATACGCAGTATTTT. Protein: CASSIPRGFTDTQYF.